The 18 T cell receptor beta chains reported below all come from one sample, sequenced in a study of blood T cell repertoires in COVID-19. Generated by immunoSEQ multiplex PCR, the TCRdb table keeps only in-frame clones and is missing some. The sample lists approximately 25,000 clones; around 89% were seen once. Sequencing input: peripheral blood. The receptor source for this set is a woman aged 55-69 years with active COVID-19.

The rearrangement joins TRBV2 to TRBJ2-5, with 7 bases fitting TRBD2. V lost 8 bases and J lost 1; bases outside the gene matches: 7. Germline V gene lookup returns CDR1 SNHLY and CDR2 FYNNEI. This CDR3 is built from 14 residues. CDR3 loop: CASGELASQETQYF. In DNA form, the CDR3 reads TGTGCCAGCGGGGAACTAGCGAGCCAAGAGACCCAGTACTTC. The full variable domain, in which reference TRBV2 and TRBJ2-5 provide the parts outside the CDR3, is EPEVTQTPSHQVTQMGQEVILRCVPISNHLYFYWYRQILGQKVEFLVSFYNNEISEKSEIFDDQFSVERPDGSNFTLKIRSTKLEDSAMYFCASGELASQETQYFGPGTRLLVL.

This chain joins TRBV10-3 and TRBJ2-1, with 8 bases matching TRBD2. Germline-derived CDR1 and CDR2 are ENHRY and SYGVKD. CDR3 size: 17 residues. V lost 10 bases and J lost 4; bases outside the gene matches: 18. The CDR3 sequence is CATGDAREVPSYNEQFF. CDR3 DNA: TGTGCCACCGGTGATGCGCGGGAGGTCCCCTCTTACAATGAGCAGTTCTTC.

CDR3 DNA sequence: TGCGCCAGCAGCCCGACAGGTGGCTCGTTGGAGCAGTACTTC. It encodes CASSPTGGSLEQYF. The V gene is TRBV5-1, the J gene TRBJ2-7, with D possibly being TRBD1 (6 bases). Germline loops: CDR1 SGHRS, CDR2 YFSETQ. V was clipped by 4 bases and J by 7 bases, with 18 bases between them. This CDR3 contains 14 residues. The full variable domain, completed using reference TRBV5-1 and TRBJ2-7, is KAGVTQTPRYLIKTRGQQVTLSCSPISGHRSVSWYQQTPGQGLQFLFEYFSETQRNKGNFPGRFSGRQFSNSRSEMNVSTLELGDSALYLCASSPTGGSLEQYFGPGTRLTVT.

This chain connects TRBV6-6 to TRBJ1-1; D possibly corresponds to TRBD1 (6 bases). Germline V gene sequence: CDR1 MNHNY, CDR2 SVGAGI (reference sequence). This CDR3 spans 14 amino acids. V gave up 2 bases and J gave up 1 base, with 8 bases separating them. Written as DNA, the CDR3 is TGTGCCAGCAGTTACGAACAGGGGAACACTGAAGCTTTCTTT. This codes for CASSYEQGNTEAFF.

The CDR3 nucleotides are TGTGCCAGCTCACCAACGGGTCCACGCGAAAAACTGTTTTTT. Its translation is CASSPTGPREKLFF. J is TRBJ1-4 and V is TRBV18, with D unclear. CDR3 length: 14 residues. V was clipped by 2 bases and J by 8 bases, with 12 bases between them. Per germline, CDR1 KGHSH and CDR2 LQKENI.

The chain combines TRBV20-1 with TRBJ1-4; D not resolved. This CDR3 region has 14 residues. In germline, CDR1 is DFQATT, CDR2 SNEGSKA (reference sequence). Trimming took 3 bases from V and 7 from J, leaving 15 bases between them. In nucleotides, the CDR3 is TGCAGTGCTAGTAGAAGCAATAATGTTGAAAAACTGTTTTTT. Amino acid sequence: CSASRSNNVEKLFF.

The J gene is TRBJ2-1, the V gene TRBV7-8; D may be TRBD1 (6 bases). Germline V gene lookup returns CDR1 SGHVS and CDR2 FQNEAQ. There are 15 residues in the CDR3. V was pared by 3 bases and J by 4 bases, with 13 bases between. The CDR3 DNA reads TGTGCCAGCAGCTTCTTCCGGACAGAATACAATGAGCAGTTCTTC. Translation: CASSFFRTEYNEQFF. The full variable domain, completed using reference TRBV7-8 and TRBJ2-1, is GAGVSQSPRYKVAKRGQDVALRCDPISGHVSLFWYQQALGQGPEFLTYFQNEAQLDKSGLPSDRFFAERPEGSVSTLKIQRTQQEDSAVYLCASSFFRTEYNEQFFGPGTRLTVL.

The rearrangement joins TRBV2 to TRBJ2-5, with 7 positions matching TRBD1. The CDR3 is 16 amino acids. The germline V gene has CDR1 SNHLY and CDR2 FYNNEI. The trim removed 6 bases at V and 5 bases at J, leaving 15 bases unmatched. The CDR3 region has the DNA TGTGCCAGCAGCGGACAGGTTGGTCGATTACAGGAGACCCAGTACTTC. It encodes CASSGQVGRLQETQYF.

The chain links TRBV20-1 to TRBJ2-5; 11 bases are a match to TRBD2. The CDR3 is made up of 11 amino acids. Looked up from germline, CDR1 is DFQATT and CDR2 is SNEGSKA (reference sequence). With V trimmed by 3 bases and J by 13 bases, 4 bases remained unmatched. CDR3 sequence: CSARRLAGMYF. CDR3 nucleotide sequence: TGCAGTGCTAGGCGACTAGCGGGAATGTACTTC.

CDR3 nucleotide sequence: TGCGCCAGCAGCTTGGCCGGTCGGTGGGGTAGCGAAGAGACCCAGTACTTC. Translated, it gives CASSLAGRWGSEETQYF. V and J are TRBV5-1 and TRBJ2-5, with D possibly matching TRBD2 (5 bases). V was clipped by 0 bases and J by 3 bases, with 18 bases between them. The CDR3 runs to 17 residues. CDR1 and CDR2 (germline): SGHRS, YFSETQ.

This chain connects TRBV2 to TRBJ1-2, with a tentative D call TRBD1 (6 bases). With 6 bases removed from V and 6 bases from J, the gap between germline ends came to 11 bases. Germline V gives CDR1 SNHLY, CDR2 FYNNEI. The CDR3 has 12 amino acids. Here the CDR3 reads CASRENRDGYTF. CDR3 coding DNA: TGTGCCAGCAGGGAAAACAGGGATGGCTACACCTTC.

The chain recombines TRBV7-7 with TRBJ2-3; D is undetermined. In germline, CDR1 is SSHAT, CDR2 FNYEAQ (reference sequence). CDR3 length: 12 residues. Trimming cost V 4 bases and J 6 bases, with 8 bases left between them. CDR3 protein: CASSSVQDTQYF. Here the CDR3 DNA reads TGTGCCAGCAGCTCCGTCCAGGATACGCAGTATTTT.

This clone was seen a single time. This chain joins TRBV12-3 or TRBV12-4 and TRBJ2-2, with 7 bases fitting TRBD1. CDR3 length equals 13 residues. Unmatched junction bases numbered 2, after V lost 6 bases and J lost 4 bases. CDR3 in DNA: TGTGCCAGCAGACAGGGGAGCACCGGGGAGCTGTTTTTT. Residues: CASRQGSTGELFF.

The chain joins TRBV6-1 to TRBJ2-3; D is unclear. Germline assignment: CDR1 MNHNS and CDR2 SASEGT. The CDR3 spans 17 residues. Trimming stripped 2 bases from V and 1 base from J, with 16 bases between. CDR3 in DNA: TGTGCCAGCAGTGAAATCATTGGTAGTGGTGGCACAGATACGCAGTATTTT. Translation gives CASSEIIGSGGTDTQYF.

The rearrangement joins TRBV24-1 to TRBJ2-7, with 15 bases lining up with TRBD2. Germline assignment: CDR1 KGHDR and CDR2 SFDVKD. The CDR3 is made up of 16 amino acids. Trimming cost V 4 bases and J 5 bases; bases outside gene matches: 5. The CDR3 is CATSDSWTSGRDEQYF. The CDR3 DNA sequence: TGTGCCACCAGTGACTCATGGACTAGCGGGAGGGACGAGCAGTACTTC.

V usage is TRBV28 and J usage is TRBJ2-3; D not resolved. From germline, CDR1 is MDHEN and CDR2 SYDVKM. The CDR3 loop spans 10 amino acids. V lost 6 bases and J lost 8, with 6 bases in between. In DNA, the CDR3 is TGTGCCAGCAGCGCCGGTACGCAGTATTTT. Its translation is CASSAGTQYF.

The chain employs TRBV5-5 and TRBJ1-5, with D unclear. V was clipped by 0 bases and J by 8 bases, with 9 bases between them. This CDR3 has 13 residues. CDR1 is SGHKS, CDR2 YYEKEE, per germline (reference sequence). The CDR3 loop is CASSLGIVEPQHF. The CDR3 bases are TGTGCCAGCAGCTTGGGTATTGTAGAGCCCCAGCATTTT.

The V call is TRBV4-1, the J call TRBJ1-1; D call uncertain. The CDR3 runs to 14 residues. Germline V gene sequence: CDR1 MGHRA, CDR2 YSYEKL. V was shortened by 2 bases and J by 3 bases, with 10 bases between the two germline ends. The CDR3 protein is CASSQWAPDTEAFF. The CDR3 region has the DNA TGCGCCAGCAGCCAATGGGCCCCGGACACTGAAGCTTTCTTT.